Listed here are 11 T cell receptor beta chains from one sample, sequenced in a study of human T cells and chemical hapten exposure. As for time point: patch test 1, 2 weeks after DPC sensitization. Documented treatment: therapeutic diphenylcyclopropenone sensitization with weekly scalp DPC. Each CDR3 protein is one row after TCRdb ran MiXCR on the RACE reads. The table lists about 380,000 distinct CDR3 sequences, approximately 5.1% of them singletons, with around 2% in the top ten. The source was whole blood, collected in connection with sensitization to the hapten diphenylcyclopropenone (DPC). The receptors were gathered from a woman aged 50 to 65 with alopecia areata. Some clones in this sample may be carry-over from other donors' samples.

This clonotype was seen just once. This chain joins TRBV5-5 and TRBJ1-2; D is undetermined. The V gene lost 0 bases and the J gene lost 1 base, with 10 bases spanning the gap. Germline V gene data show CDR1 as SGHKS and CDR2 as YYEKEE (reference sequence). There are 15 residues in the CDR3. DNA for the CDR3: TGTGCCAGCAGCTTGGGAGACCGCGATAACTATGGCTACACCTTC. The encoded protein is CASSLGDRDNYGYTF.

This clonotype was detected many times. This chain links TRBV28 with TRBJ2-5; TRBD2 matches 8 bases. This CDR3 comprises 16 residues. CDR1 and CDR2 from the germline V gene are MDHEN and SYDVKM. V lost 2 bases, J lost 5 bases, and 10 bases stayed unmatched. The CDR3 protein is CASSLPTLAGAETQYF. Written as DNA, the CDR3 is TGTGCCAGCAGTTTACCCACTCTAGCGGGTGCCGAGACCCAGTACTTC.

This clonotype came up many times. The rearrangement joins TRBV3-1 to TRBJ2-2; D call uncertain. V was trimmed by 5 bases and J by 7 bases, leaving 8 bases between them. This CDR3 spans 12 amino acids. Germline V gene data show CDR1 as LGHDT and CDR2 as YNNKEL (reference sequence). CDR3 DNA sequence: TGTGCCAGCAGCTATACTGACGGGGAGCTGTTTTTT. Its translation is CASSYTDGELFF.

The chain combines TRBV13 with TRBJ1-4; weak D call: TRBD1 (6 bases). The CDR3 has 18 amino acids. Trimming removed 0 bases at V and 0 bases at J, with 14 bases between. Looked up from germline, CDR1 is PRHDT and CDR2 is FYEKMQ (reference sequence). In nucleotides, the CDR3 is TGTGCCAGCAGCTTAGGCGGCAGGGGATCGTCAACTAATGAAAAACTGTTTTTT. Residues: CASSLGGRGSSTNEKLFF.

At least ten counts were recorded for this clonotype. The J gene is TRBJ2-3, the V gene TRBV29-1, with TRBD2 matching over 11 bases. Germline V gene data show CDR1 as SQVTM and CDR2 as ANQGSEA. The V gene end was trimmed by 6 bases and the J gene end by 4 bases; junction bases not matched to a gene: 3. The CDR3 extends over 13 amino acids. CDR3 sequence reads: CSVGSGRADTQYF. CDR3 coding DNA: TGCAGCGTCGGTAGCGGGAGGGCAGATACGCAGTATTTT.

Ten or more counts support this clonotype. This chain joins TRBV6-5 and TRBJ1-1, with a tentative D call TRBD1 (5 bases). The CDR3 contains 15 residues. Trimming left V 2 bases short and J 3 bases short, with 13 bases between. Germline V gives CDR1 MNHEY, CDR2 SVGAGI. CDR3 sequence: CASSYRGRADTEAFF. CDR3 nucleotide sequence: TGTGCCAGCAGTTACCGAGGCAGGGCTGACACTGAAGCTTTCTTT.

The chain joins TRBV4-1 to TRBJ2-3; D may be TRBD1 or TRBD2 (7 bases each). The V end was cut by 0 bases, the J end by 5 bases, with 12 bases between. Germline-derived CDR1 and CDR2 are MGHRA and YSYEKL. CDR3 size: 15 residues. The CDR3: CASSQDDREGDTQYF. The DNA for the CDR3 is TGCGCCAGCAGCCAAGATGACAGGGAGGGAGATACGCAGTATTTT.

This clonotype was seen only a few times. The chain links TRBV7-9 to TRBJ2-7; D gene ambiguous. The CDR3 has 16 residues. The V gene lost 4 bases and the J gene lost 2 bases, with 18 bases spanning the gap. The V gene's germline CDR1 is SEHNR and CDR2 FQNEAQ (reference sequence). CDR3 nucleotide sequence: TGTGCCAGCAGCTCGGACCTATCTAGGCCGCCCTACGAGCAGTACTTC. Its protein product is CASSSDLSRPPYEQYF.

The chain carries TRBV6-2 or TRBV6-3 and TRBJ2-1; D is possibly TRBD2 (6 bases). Germline V gene sequence: CDR1 MNHEY, CDR2 SVGEGT. The CDR3 consists of 17 residues. Trimming took 0 bases from V and 2 from J, leaving 14 bases between them. CDR3 DNA: TGTGCCAGCAGTTACTCGGTTAGGCGGGATACCTACAATGAGCAGTTCTTC. Amino acid sequence: CASSYSVRRDTYNEQFF.

In this sample, this clonotype turned up a few times. This chain uses TRBV5-6 with TRBJ1-4; D is undetermined. The germline V gene encodes CDR1 SGHDT and CDR2 YYEEEE. The CDR3 is 14 residues long. V lost 3 bases and J 1 base, leaving 7 bases between the germline ends. The CDR3 loop reads CASSSPKTNEKLFF. The CDR3 nucleotides read TGTGCCAGCAGCTCCCCGAAAACTAATGAAAAACTGTTTTTT.

Many counts were recorded for this clonotype. The rearrangement links TRBV4-1 to TRBJ2-2, with D perhaps given as TRBD1 or TRBD2 (5 bases each). Trimming pared 3 bases from V and 4 bases from J, leaving 12 bases between. The CDR3 is 15 amino acids. Per germline, CDR1 MGHRA and CDR2 YSYEKL. CDR3 sequence reads: CASSHGTPGTGELFF. The CDR3 DNA sequence: TGCGCCAGCAGCCACGGGACCCCGGGCACCGGGGAGCTGTTTTTT.